Shown below are 9 T cell receptor beta chains from a single sample sequenced in a study of technical replicates of blood from several donors. TCRdb's table, derived via immunoSEQ multiplex PCR, lists solely in-frame clones and lacks some. Of under 65,000 clones in the sample, about 94% were seen once. Material for sequencing was PBMCs. The receptors stem from a human donor in good health. Some clones in this sample may be carry-over from other donors' samples.

The CDR3 sequence: CASSYGAGNTGELFF. CDR3 nucleotide sequence: TGTGCCAGCAGTTACGGGGCCGGGAACACCGGGGAGCTGTTTTTT. The V gene is TRBV6-5, the J gene TRBJ2-2, with TRBD1 as a possible D gene (5 bases). Germline CDR1 MNHEY, CDR2 SVGAGI. Trimming pared 2 bases from V and 1 base from J, leaving 8 bases between. This CDR3 comprises 15 residues.

This chain uses TRBV18 with TRBJ1-5; 8 bases align to TRBD1. With 3 bases clipped from V and 4 bases from J, the junction kept 11 bases outside the gene matches. The germline V gene has CDR1 KGHSH and CDR2 LQKENI. The CDR3 covers 17 residues. This CDR3 reads CASSPGQGYPLNQPQHF. CDR3 DNA sequence: TGTGCCAGCTCACCTGGACAGGGATACCCTCTAAATCAGCCCCAGCATTTT.

CDR3 nucleotide sequence: TGTGCCAGCAGCTTAGATTGGCAGGCCTCCTACAATGAGCAGTTCTTC. Its protein product is CASSLDWQASYNEQFF. V is TRBV7-2 and J is TRBJ2-1; D is unclear. Trimming stripped 1 base from V and 0 bases from J, with 10 bases between. This CDR3 spans 16 amino acids. CDR1 and CDR2 from the germline V gene are SGHTA and FQGNSA. The full variable domain, in which reference TRBV7-2 and TRBJ2-1 provide the parts outside the CDR3, is GAGVSQSPSNKVTEKGKDVELRCDPISGHTALYWYRQSLGQGLEFLIYFQGNSAPDKSGLPSDRFSAERTGGSVSTLTIQRTQQEDSAVYLCASSLDWQASYNEQFFGPGTRLTVL.

This sequence joins TRBV7-3 and TRBJ2-3, with D unresolved. From germline, CDR1 is SGHTA and CDR2 FQGTGA. This CDR3 is built from 14 residues. V shed 0 bases and J shed 4 bases, with 8 bases lying between them. The CDR3 is CASSLTSFSDTQYF. Here the CDR3 DNA reads TGTGCCAGCAGCTTAACTAGTTTCTCAGATACGCAGTATTTT. Complete variable domain (other parts from reference TRBV7-3 and TRBJ2-3): GAGVSQTPSNKVTEKGKYVELRCDPISGHTALYWYRQSLGQGPEFLIYFQGTGAADDSGLPNDRFFAVRPEGSVSTLKIQRTERGDSAVYLCASSLTSFSDTQYFGPGTRLTVL.

The gene calls are TRBV7-2 and TRBJ1-1; D unresolved. Germline V gives CDR1 SGHTA, CDR2 FQGNSA. The length of the CDR3 is 14 residues. V lost 1 base and J lost 9, with 15 bases in between. The CDR3 reads CASSLVEEVTQAFF. The DNA of the CDR3 is TGTGCCAGCAGCTTAGTAGAGGAGGTGACCCAAGCTTTCTTT.

CDR3 DNA sequence: TGTGCCTGGAGCGGGAGCGTGGAGACCCAGTACTTC. This gives the protein CAWSGSVETQYF. The rearrangement links TRBV30 to TRBJ2-5, with a possible D match to TRBD2 (6 bases). CDR1 and CDR2 (germline): GTSNPN, SVGIG (reference sequence). V lost 3 bases, J lost 5 bases, and 10 bases lay in between. The CDR3 spans 12 residues.

The chain is built from TRBV15 and TRBJ2-7; weak D call: TRBD2 (6 bases). This CDR3 comprises 15 residues. V lost 0 bases, J lost 0 bases, and 9 bases lay in between. CDR1 and CDR2 from the germline V gene are LNHNV and YYDKDF (reference sequence). This CDR3 reads CATSRDSGSSYEQYF. The CDR3 coding sequence is TGTGCCACCAGCAGAGATAGCGGAAGCTCCTACGAGCAGTACTTC. Using reference TRBV15 and TRBJ2-7 for the parts outside the CDR3, the full variable domain is DAMVIQNPRYQVTQFGKPVTLSCSQTLNHNVMYWYQQKSSQAPKLLFHYYDKDFNNEADTPDNFQSRRPNTSFCFLDIRSPGLGDTAMYLCATSRDSGSSYEQYFGPGTRLTVT.

This clone was seen more than once but under ten times. The genes are TRBV6-1 and TRBJ1-2, with D maybe TRBD1 (6 bases). The germline gives CDR1 MNHNS, CDR2 SASEGT. The V end was cut by 6 bases, the J end by 0 bases, with 8 bases between. The CDR3 is 13 residues long. The CDR3 loop reads CASRGTTNYGYTF. DNA of the CDR3: TGTGCCAGCAGAGGGACAACTAACTATGGCTACACCTTC.

V usage is TRBV25-1 and J usage is TRBJ1-1; D is undetermined. Per germline, CDR1 MGHDK and CDR2 SYGVNS. This CDR3 comprises 13 residues. Trimming shortened V by 6 bases and J by 4 bases, and 12 bases separated the two germline ends. Here the CDR3 DNA reads TGTGCCAGCAGCCGAGGATCTGGCACTGAAGCTTTCTTT. This codes for CASSRGSGTEAFF.